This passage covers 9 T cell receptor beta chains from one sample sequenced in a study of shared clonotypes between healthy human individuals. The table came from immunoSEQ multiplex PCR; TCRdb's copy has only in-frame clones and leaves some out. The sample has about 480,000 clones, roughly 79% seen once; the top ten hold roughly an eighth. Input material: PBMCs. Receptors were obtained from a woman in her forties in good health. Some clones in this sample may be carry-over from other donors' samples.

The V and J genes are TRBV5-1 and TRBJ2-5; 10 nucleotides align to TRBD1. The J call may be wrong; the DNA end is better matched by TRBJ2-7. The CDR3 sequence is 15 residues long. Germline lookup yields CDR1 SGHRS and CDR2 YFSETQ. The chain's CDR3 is CASRTGTGDSYEQYF. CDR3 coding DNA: TGCGCCAGCAGGACCGGGACAGGGGACTCCTACGAGCAGTACTTC.

This chain's CDR3 is CASSRQGWGQPQHF. The DNA of the CDR3 is TGTGCCAGCAGCCGACAGGGTTGGGGCCAGCCCCAGCATTTT. This chain uses TRBV27 with TRBJ1-5; 7 bases are a match to TRBD1. The trim removed 6 bases at V and 7 bases at J, leaving 9 bases unmatched. The CDR3 sequence is 14 residues long. Germline assignment: CDR1 MNHEY and CDR2 SMNVEV (reference sequence).

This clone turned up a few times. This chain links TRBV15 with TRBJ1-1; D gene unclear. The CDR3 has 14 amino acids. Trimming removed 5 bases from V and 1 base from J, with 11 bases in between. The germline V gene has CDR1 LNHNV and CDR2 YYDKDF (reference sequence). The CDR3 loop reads CATSPRAANTEAFF. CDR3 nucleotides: TGTGCCACCAGCCCCCGGGCCGCGAACACTGAAGCTTTCTTT.

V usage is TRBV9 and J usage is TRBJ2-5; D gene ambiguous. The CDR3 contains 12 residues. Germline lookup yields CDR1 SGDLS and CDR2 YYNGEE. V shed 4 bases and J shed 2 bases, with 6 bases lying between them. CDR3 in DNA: TGTGCCAGCAGCAACAATCAAGAGACCCAGTACTTC. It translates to CASSNNQETQYF.

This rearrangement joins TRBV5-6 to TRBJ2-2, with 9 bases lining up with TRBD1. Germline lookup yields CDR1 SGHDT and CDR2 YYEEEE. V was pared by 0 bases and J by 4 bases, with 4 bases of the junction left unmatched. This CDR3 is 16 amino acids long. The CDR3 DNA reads TGTGCCAGCAGCTTGGACAGGGGGCGATCCACCGGGGAGCTGTTTTTT. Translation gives CASSLDRGRSTGELFF.

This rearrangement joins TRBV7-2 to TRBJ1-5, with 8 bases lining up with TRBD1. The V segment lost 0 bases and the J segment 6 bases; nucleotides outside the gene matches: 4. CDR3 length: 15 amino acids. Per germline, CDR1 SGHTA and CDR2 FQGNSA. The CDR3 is CASSLASGGGQPQHF. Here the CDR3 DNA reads TGTGCCAGCAGCTTAGCGTCAGGGGGCGGTCAGCCCCAGCATTTT.

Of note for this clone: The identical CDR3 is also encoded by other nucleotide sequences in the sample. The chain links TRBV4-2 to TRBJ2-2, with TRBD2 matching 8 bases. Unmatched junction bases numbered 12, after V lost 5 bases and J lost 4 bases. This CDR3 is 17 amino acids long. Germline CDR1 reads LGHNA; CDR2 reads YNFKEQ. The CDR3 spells CASSKETSGPITGELFF. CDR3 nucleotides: TGTGCCAGCAGCAAGGAAACTAGCGGACCGATCACCGGGGAGCTGTTTTTT.

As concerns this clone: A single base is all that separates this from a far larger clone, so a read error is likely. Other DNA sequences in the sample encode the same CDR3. In DNA form, the CDR3 reads TGTGCCAGCTCCGGGGACAGGGGACTGGCGGGAGAGTCCGGGGAGCTGTTTTTT. Its translation is CASSGDRGLAGESGELFF. The rearrangement uses TRBV9 and TRBJ2-2, with 10 bases aligning to TRBD1. CDR3 length: 18 amino acids. Germline CDR1 SGDLS, CDR2 YYNGEE. The J segment lost 6 bases and the V segment lost 7 bases, leaving 18 bases of the junction unmatched.

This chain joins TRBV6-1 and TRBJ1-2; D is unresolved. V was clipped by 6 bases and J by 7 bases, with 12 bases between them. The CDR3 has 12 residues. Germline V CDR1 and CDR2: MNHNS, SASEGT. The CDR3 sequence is CASSPSRSGYTF. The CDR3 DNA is TGTGCCAGCAGCCCTTCTAGGTCTGGCTACACCTTC.